This passage covers 8 T cell receptor beta chains from one sample sequenced in a study of OX40 agonist ivuxolimab in advanced cancers. The protocol was immunoSEQ multiplex PCR, while the TCRdb copy is restricted to in-frame clones and leaves out a portion. The table includes fewer than 25,000 clones, about four fifths detected once. Specimen: CD4+ or CD8+ T cells sorted from blood, collected in a trial of the OX40 agonist ivuxolimab. These receptors all stem from an adult with an advanced solid tumor such as melanoma, head and neck, liver or kidney cancer.

J is TRBJ2-7 and V is TRBV12-5, with a possible D match to TRBD2 (5 bases). The germline gives CDR1 LGHNT, CDR2 FRNRAP. CDR3 length equals 14 residues. V was trimmed by 1 base and J by 4 bases, leaving 11 bases between them. The CDR3 spells CASGLDGNAYEQYF. The CDR3 DNA reads as TGTGCTAGTGGTTTGGACGGGAATGCTTACGAGCAGTACTTC.

The rearrangement links TRBV7-9 to TRBJ1-2; no firm D call. CDR1 and CDR2 from the germline V gene are SEHNR and FQNEAQ (reference sequence). This CDR3 region has 13 residues. The V gene lost 2 bases and the J gene lost 0 bases, with 4 bases spanning the gap. The CDR3 loop is CASSLTANYGYTF. The CDR3 region has the DNA TGTGCCAGCAGCTTAACGGCTAACTATGGCTACACCTTC. Full variable domain (missing parts from reference TRBV7-9 and TRBJ1-2): DTGVSQNPRHKITKRGQNVTFRCDPISEHNRLYWYRQTLGQGPEFLTYFQNEAQLEKSRLLSDRFSAERPKGSFSTLEIQRTEQGDSAMYLCASSLTANYGYTFGSGTRLTVV.

In DNA form, the CDR3 reads TGTGCCAGCAGCTTGTTTGGGTCAGCCTACGAGCAGTACTTC. Translating gives CASSLFGSAYEQYF. This sequence joins TRBV5-6 and TRBJ2-7; D remains unclear. The V and J ends lost 1 base and 2 bases respectively, with 10 bases between them. This CDR3 spans 14 amino acids. Germline V gives CDR1 SGHDT, CDR2 YYEEEE.

This sequence joins TRBV19 and TRBJ1-2, with a possible D match to TRBD1 (5 bases). Germline V gives CDR1 LNHDA, CDR2 SQIVND (reference sequence). The CDR3 is made up of 18 amino acids. Trimming removed 5 bases at V and 3 bases at J, with 25 bases between. This CDR3 is CASSEGVLLLPGDYGYTF. The CDR3 DNA follows: TGTGCCAGTAGTGAAGGGGTACTTCTCCTCCCCGGGGACTATGGCTACACCTTC.

The chain links TRBV5-1 to TRBJ2-5; D is undetermined. The ends were cut back, 0 bases at V and 0 bases at J, with 6 bases in the middle. The CDR3 sequence is 14 residues long. Germline values: CDR1 SGHRS, CDR2 YFSETQ. Here the CDR3 DNA reads TGCGCCAGCAGCTTGGAGGTTTACCAAGAGACCCAGTACTTC. Translation: CASSLEVYQETQYF.

V and J are TRBV27 and TRBJ2-5, with D possibly matching TRBD2 (5 bases). This CDR3 is built from 15 residues. CDR1 and CDR2 from the germline V gene are MNHEY and SMNVEV (reference sequence). V gave up 3 bases and J gave up 4 bases, with 15 bases separating them. CDR3 coding DNA: TGTGCCAGCAGTTTCTCCAGCGGCTATAGAGAGACCCAGTACTTC. It yields the protein CASSFSSGYRETQYF.

V usage is TRBV5-6 and J usage is TRBJ2-7; 8 bases are a match to TRBD2. Losses at the gene ends were 4 bases for V and 4 bases for J; bases not matched to a gene: 7. From germline, CDR1 is SGHDT and CDR2 YYEEEE. This CDR3 comprises 14 residues. The CDR3 sequence is CASSPGGARYEQYF. The CDR3 coding sequence is TGTGCCAGCAGCCCCGGGGGGGCTCGGTACGAGCAGTACTTC.

V usage is TRBV27 and J usage is TRBJ1-1, with 8 bases lining up with TRBD1. The CDR3 has 14 residues. Germline V gene sequence: CDR1 MNHEY, CDR2 SMNVEV (reference sequence). V was pared by 6 bases and J by 2 bases, with 5 bases of the junction left unmatched. The CDR3 DNA is TGTGCCAGCAGGTGGACAGGGTTTAACACTGAAGCTTTCTTT. Protein sequence: CASRWTGFNTEAFF.